The source of this TCR beta chain is a study of T cells in Graves' hyperthyroidism and ophthalmopathy. Study context: Any treatment followed the collection of peripheral blood at initial diagnosis.

Graves' hyperthyroidism without ophthalmopathy progression within 18 months was termed stable. Every diagnosis used clinical symptoms, serum thyroxine and TRAb, thyroid ultrasound and orbital computed tomography. The TCR beta CDR3 regions underwent amplification using RNA transcripts as the source. Carried out on the TCR CDR3, a first-round RT-PCR used the HTBI primer set. MiXCR, applied by TCRdb to the multiplex PCR reads, yields one record per CDR3 protein. The data contain 200,000 to 250,000 distinct CDR3 sequences, approximately 16% of them singletons. This clonotype has more than one count but fewer than ten. The antigen remains undetermined. V was shortened by 6 bases and J by 6 bases, with 12 bases between the two germline ends. Looked up from germline, CDR1 is PRHDT and CDR2 is FYEKMQ (reference sequence). The CDR3 has 14 amino acids. Study outcomes and limitations: Blood also held most thyroid clonotypes expanded beyond 0.001.

The clonotype was recovered from a man in his forties or fifties with Graves' hyperthyroidism. The specimen sequenced was blood. This chain connects TRBV13 to TRBJ1-6; no reliable D call. The CDR3 sequence is CASRPRVSNSPLHF. In nucleotides, the CDR3 is TGTGCCAGCAGGCCTCGGGTCTCTAATTCACCCCTCCACTTT.